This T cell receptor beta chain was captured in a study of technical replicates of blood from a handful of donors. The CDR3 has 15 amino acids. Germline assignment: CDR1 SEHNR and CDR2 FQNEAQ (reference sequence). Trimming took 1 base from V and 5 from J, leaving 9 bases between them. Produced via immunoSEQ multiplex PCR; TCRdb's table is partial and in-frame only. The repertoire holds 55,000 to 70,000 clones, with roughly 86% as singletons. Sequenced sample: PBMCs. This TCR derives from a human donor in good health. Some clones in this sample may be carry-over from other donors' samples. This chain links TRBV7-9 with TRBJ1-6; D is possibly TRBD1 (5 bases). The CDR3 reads CASSLGGSHNSPLHF. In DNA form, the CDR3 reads TGTGCCAGCAGCTTAGGGGGCAGCCATAATTCACCCCTCCACTTT.